One sample yielded the 22 T cell receptor beta chains listed below, sequenced in a study of shared clonotypes between healthy human individuals. TCRdb's copy holds only in-frame clones and misses some; the assay was immunoSEQ multiplex PCR. The data hold about 480,000 clones, with around 79% observed a single time. The material sequenced was PBMCs. The receptors originated from a woman aged 40 to 50 in good health. Some clones in this sample may be carry-over from other donors' samples.

The chain joins TRBV4-2 to TRBJ1-1; no reliable D call. Germline CDR1 reads LGHNA; CDR2 reads YNFKEQ. The CDR3 loop spans 16 amino acids. V dropped 5 bases and J dropped 0 bases, with 16 bases sitting between them. The CDR3 nucleotides are TGTGCCAGCAGCTTCGAGGTAGATAAAATGAACACTGAAGCTTTCTTT. Amino acids: CASSFEVDKMNTEAFF.

Note on this clone: A single base separates this from a much larger clone, so it may be a read error. Other DNA sequences in the sample encode the same CDR3. V gene TRBV25-1 combines with J gene TRBJ1-1; 9 bases match TRBD1. The length of the CDR3 is 13 residues. The V gene's germline CDR1 is MGHDK and CDR2 SYGVNS. V was clipped by 10 bases and J by 4 bases; unmatched bases: 7. CDR3 nucleotides: TGTGCCAAACAGGGGGCGAGGAGCACTGAAGCTTTCTTT. Translating gives CAKQGARSTEAFF.

This sequence joins TRBV6-1 and TRBJ1-1; unclear D gene. Germline CDR1 reads MNHNS; CDR2 reads SASEGT. The CDR3 is 14 amino acids. The V and J ends lost 2 bases and 0 bases respectively, with 7 bases between them. This CDR3 is CASSERSLNTEAFF. The CDR3 bases are TGTGCCAGCAGTGAAAGGAGCCTGAACACTGAAGCTTTCTTT.

The V gene is TRBV15, the J gene TRBJ2-7; possibly TRBD2 for D (6 bases). The V gene's germline CDR1 is LNHNV and CDR2 YYDKDF (reference sequence). The CDR3 consists of 14 residues. The V gene lost 5 bases and the J gene lost 5 bases, with 16 bases spanning the gap. CDR3 loop: CATSVRLGDDEQYF. DNA for the CDR3: TGTGCCACCAGCGTTCGACTAGGTGACGACGAGCAGTACTTC.

On this clone: It may be a read error: a sequence one base away is much more abundant. The CDR3 nucleotides are TGTGCCATCAGCCCCGGACAGAACACTGAAGCTTTCTTT. It specifies CAISPGQNTEAFF. V usage is TRBV10-3 and J usage is TRBJ1-1, with D possibly TRBD1 on 5 matching bases. The CDR3 is 13 amino acids. Germline CDR1 and CDR2: ENHRY and SYGVKD. Trimming shortened V by 6 bases and J by 1 base, and 9 bases separated the two germline ends.

V gene TRBV2 combines with J gene TRBJ2-2; D gene unclear. Trimming removed 5 bases from V and 6 bases from J, with 13 bases in between. The germline CDR1 and CDR2 sequences are SNHLY and FYNNEI. The CDR3 has 14 amino acids. CDR3 amino acids: CASSRRQIPGELFF. The CDR3 bases are TGTGCCAGCAGTCGGAGACAAATTCCCGGGGAGCTGTTTTTT.

V and J are TRBV7-2 and TRBJ2-1, with TRBD1 matching 9 bases. Germline trimming cut 6 bases from V and 4 bases from J; bases unmatched to any gene: 7. This CDR3 is built from 15 residues. In germline, CDR1 is SGHTA, CDR2 FQGNSA. CDR3 bases: TGTGCCAGCAGTGAGGGACAGGGTCGTTACAATGAGCAGTTCTTC. Residues: CASSEGQGRYNEQFF.

Regarding this clone: Other DNA sequences from this sample encode an identical CDR3 as well. The CDR3 sequence is CASSTTANTEAFF. The CDR3 bases are TGTGCCAGTAGTACGACAGCGAACACTGAAGCTTTCTTT. The rearrangement joins TRBV19 to TRBJ1-1; possible D gene TRBD1, 5 bases. The germline V gene has CDR1 LNHDA and CDR2 SQIVND (reference sequence). The CDR3 is made up of 13 amino acids. Trimming took 4 bases from V and 1 from J, leaving 7 bases between them.

J is TRBJ1-5 and V is TRBV4-1; tentative D call: TRBD1 (5 bases). CDR1 is MGHRA and CDR2 is YSYEKL in the germline V gene. This CDR3 contains 16 residues. Deletions cut 0 bases from V and 3 bases from J, with 12 bases between. CDR3: CASSQERAGHNQPQHF. The CDR3 region has the DNA TGCGCCAGCAGCCAAGAACGGGCAGGGCACAATCAGCCCCAGCATTTT.

The chain links TRBV29-1 to TRBJ2-3, with D unclear. Germline CDR1 reads SQVTM; CDR2 reads ANQGSEA. The CDR3 runs to 13 residues. With 0 bases removed from V and 2 bases from J, the gap between germline ends came to 6 bases. The CDR3 nucleotides read TGCAGCGTTGAAGACCGGACCACAGATACGCAGTATTTT. Translating gives CSVEDRTTDTQYF.

V usage is TRBV5-6 and J usage is TRBJ2-3; 13 nucleotides line up with TRBD2. V lost 4 bases and J lost 1; bases outside the gene matches: 3. CDR1 and CDR2 from the germline V gene are SGHDT and YYEEEE. This CDR3 is 16 amino acids long. The CDR3 coding sequence is TGTGCCAGCAGCGACGGGACTAGCGGGGGCACAGATACGCAGTATTTT. This gives the protein CASSDGTSGGTDTQYF. Filled out from reference TRBV5-6 and TRBJ2-3, the complete variable domain reads DAGVTQSPTHLIKTRGQQVTLRCSPKSGHDTVSWYQQALGQGPQFIFQYYEEEERQRGNFPDRFSGHQFPNYSSELNVNALLLGDSALYLCASSDGTSGGTDTQYFGPGTRLTVL.

J is TRBJ2-4 and V is TRBV5-1; D may be TRBD1 (5 bases). V was cut by 0 bases and J by 8 bases, with 15 bases left in between. Looked up from germline, CDR1 is SGHRS and CDR2 is YFSETQ. This CDR3 spans 15 amino acids. CDR3 residues: CASSLEGRVVDIQYF. DNA of the CDR3: TGCGCCAGCAGCTTGGAGGGCAGGGTGGTGGACATTCAGTACTTC. The complete variable domain, with remaining parts taken from reference TRBV5-1 and TRBJ2-4, reads KAGVTQTPRYLIKTRGQQVTLSCSPISGHRSVSWYQQTPGQGLQFLFEYFSETQRNKGNFPGRFSGRQFSNSRSEMNVSTLELGDSALYLCASSLEGRVVDIQYFGAGTRLSVL.

This clone was seen just once. The V call is TRBV6-6, the J call TRBJ2-1; TRBD1 aligns across 10 bases. The V and J ends lost 10 bases and 9 bases, in that order; junction bases with no gene match: 15. The CDR3 totals 15 residues. CDR1 and CDR2 (germline): MNHNY, SVGAGI (reference sequence). The CDR3 DNA reads TGTGCCACCAAAGGACAGGGGGAAACCTGGGGTGAGCAGTTCTTC. Its translation: CATKGQGETWGEQFF.

The chain recombines TRBV18 with TRBJ2-7, with TRBD1 matching 9 bases. The CDR3 totals 16 residues. Germline trimming cut 1 base from V and 3 bases from J; bases unmatched to any gene: 7. The germline V gene encodes CDR1 KGHSH and CDR2 LQKENI. The CDR3 loop reads CASSPRGGTGNYEQYF. CDR3 nucleotides: TGTGCCAGCTCACCACGGGGAGGGACAGGGAACTACGAGCAGTACTTC.

This chain joins TRBV27 and TRBJ1-6; 7 nucleotides line up with TRBD1. The CDR3 runs 14 residues. Germline lookup yields CDR1 MNHEY and CDR2 SMNVEV (reference sequence). The J segment lost 5 bases and the V segment lost 4 bases, leaving 2 bases of the junction unmatched. CDR3 amino acids: CASSSDRNNSPLHF. In DNA form, the CDR3 reads TGTGCCAGCAGTTCGGACAGGAATAATTCACCCCTCCACTTT.

J is TRBJ2-5 and V is TRBV7-2; 8 positions agree with TRBD2. Germline CDR1 SGHTA, CDR2 FQGNSA. The CDR3 sequence is 16 residues long. J gave up 4 bases and V 1 base, and 8 bases lay outside the gene matches. CDR3 bases: TGTGCCAGCAGCTTAGAGAGTGCGGGAGGTCGAGAGACCCAGTACTTC. It yields the protein CASSLESAGGRETQYF.

Turning to this clone: This same CDR3 is encoded by further DNA sequences in the sample. The rearrangement joins TRBV18 to TRBJ2-2; 9 bases fit TRBD1. Germline V lookup: CDR1 KGHSH, CDR2 LQKENI. The CDR3 runs to 16 residues. Trimming at V came to 1 base and at J to 4 bases, leaving 4 bases not matched to a gene. DNA of the CDR3: TGTGCCAGCTCACCACGGGGGACAGGGTCCACCGGGGAGCTGTTTTTT. It specifies CASSPRGTGSTGELFF. The complete variable domain, with remaining parts taken from reference TRBV18 and TRBJ2-2, reads NAGVMQNPRHLVRRRGQEARLRCSPMKGHSHVYWYRQLPEEGLKFMVYLQKENIIDESGMPKERFSAEFPKEGPSILRIQQVVRGDSAAYFCASSPRGTGSTGELFFGEGSRLTVL.

As to this clone: The sample has other DNA sequences that encode this CDR3 too. J is TRBJ2-3 and V is TRBV27, with no clear D. Looked up from germline, CDR1 is MNHEY and CDR2 is SMNVEV (reference sequence). Trimming shortened V by 0 bases and J by 1 base, and 5 bases separated the two germline ends. The CDR3 is 14 amino acids. The CDR3 reads CASSLSGRTDTQYF. DNA of the CDR3: TGTGCCAGCAGTTTATCAGGGCGCACAGATACGCAGTATTTT.

This clone has just one count. The V and J genes are TRBV19 and TRBJ1-1, with 8 bases identical to TRBD1. Germline CDR1 and CDR2: LNHDA and SQIVND (reference sequence). This CDR3 spans 15 amino acids. With V trimmed by 5 bases and J by 0 bases, 5 bases remained unmatched. CDR3 bases: TGTGCCAGTAGTCCTTGGACAGGGATGAACACTGAAGCTTTCTTT. This translates into CASSPWTGMNTEAFF.

The chain combines TRBV5-1 with TRBJ2-7, with 16 bases that match TRBD2. This CDR3 comprises 17 residues. The junction had 4 bases not matched to a gene; V was cut back by 2 bases and J by 2 bases. Germline V gene sequence: CDR1 SGHRS, CDR2 YFSETQ. CDR3 in amino acids: CASSFGTSGRAPYEQYF. CDR3 bases: TGCGCCAGCAGCTTCGGGACTAGCGGGAGGGCCCCCTACGAGCAGTACTTC.

Here the CDR3 reads CASSPSTGTGEQFF. CDR3 nucleotide sequence: TGTGCCAGCAGCCCCTCGACAGGGACAGGTGAGCAGTTCTTC. The rearrangement joins TRBV16 to TRBJ2-1; 8 bases agree with TRBD1. The germline gives CDR1 KGHSY, CDR2 FQNENV. The CDR3 has 14 amino acids. Trimming at V came to 4 bases and at J to 9 bases, leaving 8 bases not matched to a gene.

This chain links TRBV28 with TRBJ2-7, with a weak D call TRBD2 (5 bases). Trimming pared 2 bases from V and 2 bases from J, leaving 13 bases between. The germline V gene encodes CDR1 MDHEN and CDR2 SYDVKM. The CDR3 has 15 residues. The CDR3 sequence: CASSLLGSLAYEQYF. For the CDR3, the DNA is TGTGCCAGCAGTTTACTGGGGAGTTTGGCCTACGAGCAGTACTTC.